This T cell receptor (beta chain) is drawn from a study of blood T cell repertoires in COVID-19. This clone has just one count. TCRdb's table, derived via immunoSEQ multiplex PCR, lists solely in-frame clones and lacks some. The table lists about 180,000 clones, under 90% of them singletons, with about 20% in the top ten. Germline V gene data show CDR1 as LNHDA and CDR2 as SQIVND (reference sequence). V shed 2 bases and J shed 0 bases, with 10 bases lying between them. This CDR3 is 15 amino acids long. This receptor was obtained from a person in their 70s with COVID-19, enrolled during active disease. The rearrangement links TRBV19 to TRBJ1-1; tentative D call: TRBD1 (5 bases). Sequenced input: peripheral blood. Here the CDR3 DNA reads TGTGCCAGTAGTATAATGACAGAAATGAACACTGAAGCTTTCTTT. Encoded protein: CASSIMTEMNTEAFF.